This is a list of T cell receptor beta chains from one sample in a study of tumor-infiltrating lymphocytes in primary liver carcinoma. MiXCR, run by TCRdb on the multiplex PCR reads, gives a single entry per CDR3 protein. The data contain 300,000 to 350,000 distinct CDR3 sequences, approximately 58% of them singletons. Material: peripheral blood. The receptors originated from a woman aged 25-40 years with primary liver carcinoma and hepatitis B virus infection. Both conserved end residues are part of each CDR3. The order of the fields is V gene, J gene, D gene, clone size, CDR3 protein, CDR3 DNA. D genes are given only for firm matches. Clone size is given for some rows only: seen once, a few or many times, or a class if the clone is expanded.

V gene: TRBV11-2; J gene: TRBJ1-2; D gene: .; clone size: .; CDR3 protein: CASNLDGNYGHTF; CDR3 DNA: TGTGCCAGCAACTTGGACGGGAACTATGGCCACACCTTC
V gene: TRBV28; J gene: TRBJ1-6; D gene: TRBD1; clone size: .; CDR3 protein: CASSSTGTSPLRF; CDR3 DNA: TGTGCCAGCAGTTCGACAGGGACCTCACCCCTCCGCTTT
V gene: TRBV5-4; J gene: TRBJ2-7; D gene: .; clone size: few; CDR3 protein: CASRPGGYGEQYF; CDR3 DNA: TGTGCCAGCAGGCCGGGTGGGTATGGCGAGCAGTACTTC
V gene: TRBV5-6; J gene: TRBJ2-5; D gene: .; clone size: .; CDR3 protein: CASSSTVVGETQYF; CDR3 DNA: TGTGCCAGCAGCTCGACAGTGGTCGGTGAGACCCAGTACTTC
V gene: TRBV11-1; J gene: TRBJ2-7; D gene: .; clone size: .; CDR3 protein: CASSRYLTGTPTYGQYF; CDR3 DNA: TGTGCCAGCAGCCGCTATCTTACAGGGACCCCGACCTACGGACAGTACTTC
V gene: TRBV4-2; J gene: TRBJ1-1; D gene: .; clone size: .; CDR3 protein: CASSQVVGRAEAFF; CDR3 DNA: TGTGCCAGCAGCCAAGTCGTCGGCCGGGCTGAAGCTTTCTTT
V gene: TRBV28; J gene: TRBJ2-7; D gene: .; clone size: few; CDR3 protein: CASSSRQALSYEQYF; CDR3 DNA: TGTGCCAGCAGTTCCAGACAGGCACTATCCTACGAGCAGTACTTC
V gene: TRBV24-1; J gene: TRBJ2-1; D gene: TRBD1; clone size: .; CDR3 protein: CATGGTGGTYNVQFF; CDR3 DNA: TGTGCCACTGGTGGCACAGGGGGTACCTACAATGTGCAGTTCTTC
V gene: TRBV6-1; J gene: TRBJ1-5; D gene: .; clone size: few; CDR3 protein: CASSGDVRNQPQHF; CDR3 DNA: TGTGCCAGCAGTGGGGACGTTAGAAATCAGCCCCAGCATTTT
V gene: TRBV29-1; J gene: TRBJ2-3; D gene: TRBD2; clone size: .; CDR3 protein: CSGLLAVGGGADMQYF; CDR3 DNA: TGCAGCGGCCTACTAGCGGTCGGGGGGGGCGCAGATATGCAGTATTTT
V gene: TRBV10-3; J gene: TRBJ2-2; D gene: .; clone size: .; CDR3 protein: CGISEGGGELFF; CDR3 DNA: TGTGGCATCAGTGAGGGCGGCGGGGAGCTGTTTTTT
V gene: TRBV30; J gene: TRBJ1-4; D gene: .; clone size: .; CDR3 protein: CAWGRTRNEKLFF; CDR3 DNA: TGTGCCTGGGGGAGAACGAGGAATGAAAAACTGTTTTTT
V gene: TRBV12-3/TRBV12-4; J gene: TRBJ2-1; D gene: TRBD2; clone size: .; CDR3 protein: CASSLKGLADPRKFF; CDR3 DNA: TGTGCCAGCAGTTTAAAAGGGCTAGCGGATCCCCGGAAGTTCTTC
V gene: TRBV12-3/TRBV12-4; J gene: TRBJ2-3; D gene: TRBD2; clone size: .; CDR3 protein: CASSLGASGGITDAQYF; CDR3 DNA: TGTGCCAGCAGCCTAGGGGCTTCGGGAGGTATCACAGATGCGCAGTATTTT
V gene: TRBV18; J gene: TRBJ2-4; D gene: TRBD1; clone size: few; CDR3 protein: CASSPGTGYSDIQYF; CDR3 DNA: TGTGCCAGCTCACCAGGGACAGGGTACTCTGACATTCAGTACTTC
V gene: TRBV29-1; J gene: TRBJ1-2; D gene: .; clone size: many; CDR3 protein: CSVVVDYGYTF; CDR3 DNA: TGCAGCGTTGTGGTTGACTATGGCTACACCTTC
V gene: TRBV6-2/TRBV6-3; J gene: TRBJ1-5; D gene: .; clone size: .; CDR3 protein: CPSSYGGAGQPQHF; CDR3 DNA: TGTCCCAGCAGTTACGGGGGGGCTGGGCAGCCCCAGCATTTT
V gene: TRBV11-2; J gene: TRBJ2-1; D gene: .; clone size: many; CDR3 protein: CASSSADEQFF; CDR3 DNA: TGTGCCAGCAGCTCCGCGGATGAGCAGTTCTTC
V gene: TRBV11-2; J gene: TRBJ2-2; D gene: .; clone size: many; CDR3 protein: CASSSPAWTHHTGELFF; CDR3 DNA: TGTGCCAGCAGCTCGCCCGCGTGGACACATCACACCGGGGAGCTGTTTTTT
V gene: TRBV28; J gene: TRBJ2-6; D gene: .; clone size: .; CDR3 protein: CASSPWGANVLTF; CDR3 DNA: TGTGCCAGCAGTCCGTGGGGGGCCAACGTCCTGACTTTC
V gene: TRBV12-3/TRBV12-4; J gene: TRBJ1-1; D gene: TRBD1; clone size: .; CDR3 protein: CASSPKMTGPSTEAFF; CDR3 DNA: TGTGCCAGCAGTCCCAAAATGACAGGGCCGTCCACTGAAGCTTTCTTT
V gene: TRBV11-2; J gene: TRBJ2-1; D gene: .; clone size: .; CDR3 protein: CASSPNPAATFEQFF; CDR3 DNA: TGTGCCAGCAGCCCGAACCCAGCAGCTACCTTTGAGCAGTTCTTC
V gene: TRBV11-2; J gene: TRBJ2-2; D gene: .; clone size: .; CDR3 protein: CASRKYTGKLFF; CDR3 DNA: TGTGCCAGCAGGAAATACACCGGGAAGCTGTTTTTT
V gene: TRBV4-2; J gene: TRBJ2-7; D gene: .; clone size: .; CDR3 protein: CANSQELNPRRLYF; CDR3 DNA: TGTGCCAACAGCCAAGAATTAAATCCTCGGCGGTTGTACTTC
V gene: TRBV7-8; J gene: TRBJ2-5; D gene: TRBD1; clone size: few; CDR3 protein: CASRGQGKKETQYF; CDR3 DNA: TGTGCCAGTAGGGGACAGGGGAAGAAGGAGACCCAGTACTTC
V gene: TRBV4-1; J gene: TRBJ2-1; D gene: .; clone size: once; CDR3 protein: CASNQEPTSRYEQFF; CDR3 DNA: TGCGCCAGCAACCAAGAGCCGACTAGTAGGTATGAGCAGTTCTTC
V gene: TRBV12-3/TRBV12-4; J gene: TRBJ2-2; D gene: TRBD1; clone size: .; CDR3 protein: CASSPPPGDRVNTGELFF; CDR3 DNA: TGTGCCAGCAGTCCCCCCCCCGGAGACAGGGTCAACACCGGGGAGCTGTTTTTT
V gene: TRBV5-4; J gene: TRBJ2-7; D gene: TRBD1; clone size: .; CDR3 protein: CASSLTQGAGEQYF; CDR3 DNA: TGTGCCAGCAGCTTAACACAGGGGGCTGGCGAGCAGTACTTC
V gene: TRBV7-3; J gene: TRBJ1-1; D gene: TRBD1; clone size: .; CDR3 protein: CASSPRVGQGITEAFF; CDR3 DNA: TGTGCCAGTAGCCCTCGAGTGGGACAGGGCATCACTGAAGCTTTCTTT
V gene: TRBV4-1; J gene: TRBJ1-5; D gene: TRBD1; clone size: many; CDR3 protein: CASSRGTGGAGQPQHF; CDR3 DNA: TGCGCCAGCAGCCGAGGGACAGGGGGCGCGGGTCAGCCCCAGCATTTT
V gene: TRBV29-1; J gene: TRBJ2-1; D gene: .; clone size: few; CDR3 protein: CSVFRTNNEQFF; CDR3 DNA: TGCAGCGTTTTTAGGACGAACAATGAGCAGTTCTTC
V gene: TRBV11-3; J gene: TRBJ1-1; D gene: TRBD1; clone size: many; CDR3 protein: CASSQTGGDEAFF; CDR3 DNA: TGTGCCAGCAGCCAAACAGGGGGCGACGAAGCTTTCTTT
V gene: TRBV6-1; J gene: TRBJ1-1; D gene: .; clone size: many; CDR3 protein: CASSRGPGLNTEAFF; CDR3 DNA: TGTGCCAGCAGCCGGGGACCGGGTCTGAACACTGAAGCTTTCTTT
V gene: TRBV6-2/TRBV6-3; J gene: TRBJ2-1; D gene: TRBD2; clone size: .; CDR3 protein: CASSAQTNGRGHEQFF; CDR3 DNA: TGTGCCAGCAGTGCCCAAACTAACGGGAGGGGCCATGAGCAGTTCTTC
V gene: TRBV28; J gene: TRBJ2-3; D gene: TRBD2; clone size: .; CDR3 protein: CASNLTRAGVVFF; CDR3 DNA: TGTGCCAGCAATTTAACCAGGGCGGGGGTCGTCTTTTTT
V gene: TRBV28; J gene: TRBJ1-1; D gene: .; clone size: few; CDR3 protein: CASSSNAKGNTEAFF; CDR3 DNA: TGTGCCAGCAGTTCCAACGCAAAGGGGAACACTGAAGCTTTCTTT